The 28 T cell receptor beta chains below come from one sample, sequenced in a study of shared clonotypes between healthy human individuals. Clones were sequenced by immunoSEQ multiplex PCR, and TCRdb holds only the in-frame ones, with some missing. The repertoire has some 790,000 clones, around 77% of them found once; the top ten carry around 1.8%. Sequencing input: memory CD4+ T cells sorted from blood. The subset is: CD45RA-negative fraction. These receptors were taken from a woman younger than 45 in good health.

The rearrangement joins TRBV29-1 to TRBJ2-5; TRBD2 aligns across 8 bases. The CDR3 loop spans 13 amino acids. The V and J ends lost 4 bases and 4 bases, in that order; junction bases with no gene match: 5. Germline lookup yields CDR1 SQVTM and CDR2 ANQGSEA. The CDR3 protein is CSVVGLAGETQYF. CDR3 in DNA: TGCAGCGTTGTAGGGCTAGCGGGAGAGACCCAGTACTTC.

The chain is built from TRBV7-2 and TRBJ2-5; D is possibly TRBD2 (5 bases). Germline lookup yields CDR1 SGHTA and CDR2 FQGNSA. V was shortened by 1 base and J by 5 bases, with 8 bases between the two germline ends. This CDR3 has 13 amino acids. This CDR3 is CASSLGGYETQYF. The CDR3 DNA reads TGTGCCAGCAGCTTAGGAGGGTACGAGACCCAGTACTTC.

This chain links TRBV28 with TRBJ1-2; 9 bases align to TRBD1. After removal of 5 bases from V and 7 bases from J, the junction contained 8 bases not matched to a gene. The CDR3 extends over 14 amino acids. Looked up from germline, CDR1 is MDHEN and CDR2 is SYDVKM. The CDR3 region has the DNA TGTGCCAGCAGTGCCCCGGGACAGGGATTTGGCTACACCTTC. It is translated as CASSAPGQGFGYTF.

The CDR3 protein is CASSLGGGSGIYEQYF. The CDR3 nucleotides read TGTGCCAGCAGCTTGGGCGGGGGTAGCGGTATCTACGAGCAGTACTTC. This sequence joins TRBV7-9 and TRBJ2-7, with 7 bases matching TRBD2. The CDR3 is 16 residues long. The junction had 11 bases not matched to a gene; V was cut back by 3 bases and J by 3 bases. Germline CDR1 and CDR2: SEHNR and FQNEAQ (reference sequence).

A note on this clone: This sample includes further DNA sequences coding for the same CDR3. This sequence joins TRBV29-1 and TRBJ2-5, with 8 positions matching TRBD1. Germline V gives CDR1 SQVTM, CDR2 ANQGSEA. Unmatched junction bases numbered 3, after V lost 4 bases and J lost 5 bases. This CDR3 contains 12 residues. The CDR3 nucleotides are TGCAGCGTTGCAGGGGGCGGGGAGACCCAGTACTTC. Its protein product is CSVAGGGETQYF.

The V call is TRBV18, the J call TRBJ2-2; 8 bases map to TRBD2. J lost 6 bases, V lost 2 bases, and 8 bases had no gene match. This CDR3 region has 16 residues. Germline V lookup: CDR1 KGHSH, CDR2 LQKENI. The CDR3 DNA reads TGTGCCAGCTCACCAGGGATAGCGGGATCCTCCGGGGAGCTGTTTTTT. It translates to CASSPGIAGSSGELFF.

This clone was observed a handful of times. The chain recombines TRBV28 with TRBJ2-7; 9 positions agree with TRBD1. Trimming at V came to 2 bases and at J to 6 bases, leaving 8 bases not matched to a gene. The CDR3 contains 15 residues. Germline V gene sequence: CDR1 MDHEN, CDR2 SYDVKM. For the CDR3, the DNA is TGTGCCAGCAGTTTACGGGGACAGGGTTACTCCGAGCAGTACTTC. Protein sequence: CASSLRGQGYSEQYF.

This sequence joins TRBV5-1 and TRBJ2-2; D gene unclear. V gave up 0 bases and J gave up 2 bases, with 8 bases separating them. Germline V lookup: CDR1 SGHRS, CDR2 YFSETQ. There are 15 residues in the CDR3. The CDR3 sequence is CASSLGVHNTGELFF. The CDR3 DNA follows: TGCGCCAGCAGCTTGGGTGTCCATAACACCGGGGAGCTGTTTTTT.

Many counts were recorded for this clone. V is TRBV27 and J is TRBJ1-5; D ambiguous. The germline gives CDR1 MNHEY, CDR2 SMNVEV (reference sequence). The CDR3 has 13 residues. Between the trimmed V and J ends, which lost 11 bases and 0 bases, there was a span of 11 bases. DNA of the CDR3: TGTGCCGCCTCTTCGGATAGCAATCAGCCCCAGCATTTT. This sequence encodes CAASSDSNQPQHF.

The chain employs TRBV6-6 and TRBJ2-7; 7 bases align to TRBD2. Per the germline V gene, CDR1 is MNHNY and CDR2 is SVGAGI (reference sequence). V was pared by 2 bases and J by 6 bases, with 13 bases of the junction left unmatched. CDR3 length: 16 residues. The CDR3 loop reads CASSYLAGLGPVEQYF. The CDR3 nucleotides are TGTGCCAGCAGTTACCTCGCCGGACTAGGCCCGGTCGAGCAGTACTTC.

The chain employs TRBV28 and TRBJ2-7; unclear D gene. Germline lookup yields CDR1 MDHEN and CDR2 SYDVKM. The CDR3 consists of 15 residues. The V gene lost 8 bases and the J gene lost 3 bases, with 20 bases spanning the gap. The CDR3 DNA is TGTGCCAGCTCAACGGGCCTTCTCAATTACTACGAGCAGTACTTC. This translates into CASSTGLLNYYEQYF. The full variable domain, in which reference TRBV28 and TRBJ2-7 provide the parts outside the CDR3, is DVKVTQSSRYLVKRTGEKVFLECVQDMDHENMFWYRQDPGLGLRLIYFSYDVKMKEKGDIPEGYSVSREKKERFSLILESASTNQTSMYLCASSTGLLNYYEQYFGPGTRLTVT.

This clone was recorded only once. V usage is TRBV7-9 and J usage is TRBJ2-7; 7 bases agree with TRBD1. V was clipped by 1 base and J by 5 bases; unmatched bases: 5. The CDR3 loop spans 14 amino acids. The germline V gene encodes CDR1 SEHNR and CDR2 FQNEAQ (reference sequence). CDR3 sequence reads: CASSLGGQVHEQYF. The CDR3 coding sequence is TGTGCCAGCAGCTTAGGAGGACAGGTACACGAGCAGTACTTC.

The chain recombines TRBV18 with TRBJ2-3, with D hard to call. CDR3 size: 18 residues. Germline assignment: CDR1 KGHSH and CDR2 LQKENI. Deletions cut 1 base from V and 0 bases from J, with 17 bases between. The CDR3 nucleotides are TGTGCCAGCTCACCACTACCCCTGGCAGCCGTAAGCACAGATACGCAGTATTTT. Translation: CASSPLPLAAVSTDTQYF.

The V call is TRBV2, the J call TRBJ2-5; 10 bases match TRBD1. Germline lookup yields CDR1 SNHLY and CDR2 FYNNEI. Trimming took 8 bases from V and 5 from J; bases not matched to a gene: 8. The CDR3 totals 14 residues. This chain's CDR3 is CASVDRGRSETQYF. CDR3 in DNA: TGTGCCAGCGTTGACAGGGGGCGATCGGAGACCCAGTACTTC. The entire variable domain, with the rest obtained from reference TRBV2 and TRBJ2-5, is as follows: EPEVTQTPSHQVTQMGQEVILRCVPISNHLYFYWYRQILGQKVEFLVSFYNNEISEKSEIFDDQFSVERPDGSNFTLKIRSTKLEDSAMYFCASVDRGRSETQYFGPGTRLLVL.

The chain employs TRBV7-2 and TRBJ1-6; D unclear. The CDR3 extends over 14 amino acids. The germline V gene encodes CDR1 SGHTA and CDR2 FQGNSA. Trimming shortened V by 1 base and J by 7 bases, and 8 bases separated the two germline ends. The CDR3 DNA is TGTGCCAGCAGCTTAGGGACCTCCAATTCACCCCTCCACTTT. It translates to CASSLGTSNSPLHF.

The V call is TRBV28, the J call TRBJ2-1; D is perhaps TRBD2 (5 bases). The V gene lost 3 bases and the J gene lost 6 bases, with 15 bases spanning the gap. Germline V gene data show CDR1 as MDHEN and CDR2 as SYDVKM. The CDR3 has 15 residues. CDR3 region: CASSFLFGVGNEQFF. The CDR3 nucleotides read TGTGCCAGCAGTTTTTTGTTCGGGGTAGGCAATGAGCAGTTCTTC.

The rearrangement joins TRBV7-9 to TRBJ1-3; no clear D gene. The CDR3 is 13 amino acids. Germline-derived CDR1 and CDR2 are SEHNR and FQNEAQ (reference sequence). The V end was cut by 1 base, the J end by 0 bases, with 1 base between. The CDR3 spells CASSLGSGNTIYF. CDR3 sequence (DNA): TGTGCCAGCAGCTTAGGCTCTGGAAACACCATATATTTT. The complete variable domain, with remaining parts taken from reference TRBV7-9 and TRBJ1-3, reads DTGVSQNPRHKITKRGQNVTFRCDPISEHNRLYWYRQTLGQGPEFLTYFQNEAQLEKSRLLSDRFSAERPKGSFSTLEIQRTEQGDSAMYLCASSLGSGNTIYFGEGSWLTVV.

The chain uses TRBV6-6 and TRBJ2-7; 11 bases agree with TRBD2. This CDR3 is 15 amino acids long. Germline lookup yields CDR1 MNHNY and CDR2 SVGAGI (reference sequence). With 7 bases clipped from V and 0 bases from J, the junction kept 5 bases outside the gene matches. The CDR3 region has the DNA TGTGCCAGCAAACCGACTAGCGGGAACTCCTACGAGCAGTACTTC. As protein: CASKPTSGNSYEQYF.

CDR3 amino acids: CASSQGPHGYTF. CDR3 bases: TGTGCCAGCAGTCAAGGACCGCATGGCTACACCTTC. This chain connects TRBV27 to TRBJ1-2, with D unresolved. The germline gives CDR1 MNHEY, CDR2 SMNVEV (reference sequence). The CDR3 loop spans 12 amino acids. The V gene lost 5 bases and the J gene lost 6 bases, with 10 bases spanning the gap.

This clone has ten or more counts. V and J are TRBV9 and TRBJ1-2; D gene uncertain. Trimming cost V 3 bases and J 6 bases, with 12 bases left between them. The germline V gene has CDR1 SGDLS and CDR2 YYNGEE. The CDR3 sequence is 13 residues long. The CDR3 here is CASSALSRHGYTF. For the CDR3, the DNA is TGTGCCAGCAGCGCTCTATCGAGACATGGCTACACCTTC.

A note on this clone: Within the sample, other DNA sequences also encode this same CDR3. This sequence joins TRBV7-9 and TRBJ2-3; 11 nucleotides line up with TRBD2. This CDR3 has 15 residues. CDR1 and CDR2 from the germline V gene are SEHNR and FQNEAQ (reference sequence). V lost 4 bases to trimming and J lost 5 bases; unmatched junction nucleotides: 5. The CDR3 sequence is CASSSPLAGGDTQYF. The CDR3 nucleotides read TGTGCCAGCAGCTCTCCCCTAGCGGGAGGAGATACGCAGTATTTT.

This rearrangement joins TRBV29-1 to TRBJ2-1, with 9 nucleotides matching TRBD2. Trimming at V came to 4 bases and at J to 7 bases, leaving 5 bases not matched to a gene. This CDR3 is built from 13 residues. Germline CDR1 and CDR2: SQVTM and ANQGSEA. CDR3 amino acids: CSVAAGGKNEQFF. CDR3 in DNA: TGCAGCGTTGCAGCGGGAGGTAAAAATGAGCAGTTCTTC.

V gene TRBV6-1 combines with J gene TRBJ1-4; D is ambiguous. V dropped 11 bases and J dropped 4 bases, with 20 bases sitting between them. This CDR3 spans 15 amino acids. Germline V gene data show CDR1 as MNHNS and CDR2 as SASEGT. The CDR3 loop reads CAVYTPGLGNEKLFF. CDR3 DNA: TGTGCCGTCTACACCCCGGGTTTAGGTAATGAAAAACTGTTTTTT.

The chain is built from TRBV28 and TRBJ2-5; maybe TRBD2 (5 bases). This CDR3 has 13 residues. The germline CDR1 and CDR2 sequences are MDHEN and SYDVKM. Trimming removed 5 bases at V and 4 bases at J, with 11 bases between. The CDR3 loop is CASSPVRGETQYF. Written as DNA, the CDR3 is TGTGCCAGCAGTCCTGTCCGGGGAGAGACCCAGTACTTC.

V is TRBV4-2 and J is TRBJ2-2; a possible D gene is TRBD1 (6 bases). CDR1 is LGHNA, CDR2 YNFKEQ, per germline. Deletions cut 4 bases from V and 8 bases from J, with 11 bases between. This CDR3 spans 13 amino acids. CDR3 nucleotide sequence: TGTGCCAGCAGCCTCGACAGGACTGGGGAGCTGTTTTTT. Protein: CASSLDRTGELFF.

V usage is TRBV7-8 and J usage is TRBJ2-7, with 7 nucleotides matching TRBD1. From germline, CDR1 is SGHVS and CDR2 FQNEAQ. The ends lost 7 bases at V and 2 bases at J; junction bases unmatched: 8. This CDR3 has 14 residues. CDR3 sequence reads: CASTTGQITYEQYF. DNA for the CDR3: TGTGCCAGCACAACGGGACAGATTACCTACGAGCAGTACTTC.

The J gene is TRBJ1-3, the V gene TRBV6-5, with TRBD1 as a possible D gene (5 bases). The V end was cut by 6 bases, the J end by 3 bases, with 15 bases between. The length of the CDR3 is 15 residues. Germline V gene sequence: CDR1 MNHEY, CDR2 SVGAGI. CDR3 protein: CASSTARGFGNTIYF. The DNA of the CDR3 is TGTGCCAGCAGCACGGCAAGGGGTTTTGGAAACACCATATATTTT.

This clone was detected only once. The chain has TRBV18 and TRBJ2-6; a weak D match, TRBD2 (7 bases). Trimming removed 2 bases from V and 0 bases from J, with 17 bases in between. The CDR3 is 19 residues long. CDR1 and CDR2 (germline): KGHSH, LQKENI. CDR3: CASSPAGGHLYSGANVLTF. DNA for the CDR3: TGTGCCAGCTCACCAGCCGGGGGGCACTTATACTCTGGGGCCAACGTCCTGACTTTC.